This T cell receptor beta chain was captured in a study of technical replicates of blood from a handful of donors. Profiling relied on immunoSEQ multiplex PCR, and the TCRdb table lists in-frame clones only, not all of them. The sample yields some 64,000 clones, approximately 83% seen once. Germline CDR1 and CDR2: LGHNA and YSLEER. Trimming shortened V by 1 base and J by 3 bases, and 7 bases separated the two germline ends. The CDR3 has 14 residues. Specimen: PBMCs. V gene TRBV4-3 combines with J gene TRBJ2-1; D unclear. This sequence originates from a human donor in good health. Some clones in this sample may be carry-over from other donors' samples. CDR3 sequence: CASSQATSYNEQFF. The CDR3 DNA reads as TGCGCCAGCAGCCAAGCTACGAGCTACAATGAGCAGTTCTTC.